The entry that follows covers one T cell receptor (beta chain) sequence. The sample comes from a study of T cells after somatic rescue of genetic block. Data came from immunoSEQ multiplex PCR; TCRdb stores just in-frame clones and leaves some out. The sample records 100,000 to 120,000 clones, about 90% being singletons. In germline, CDR1 is GTSNPN, CDR2 SVGIG (reference sequence). The CDR3 contains 14 residues. The J segment lost 4 bases and the V segment lost 3 bases, leaving 6 bases of the junction unmatched. This receptor was taken from a woman younger than 35. The gene calls are TRBV30 and TRBJ1-2, with 9 bases that match TRBD1. Sample: peripheral blood mononuclear cells (PBMCs). The CDR3 coding sequence is TGTGCCTGGAGCCCCGGGACAGGGCTCTATGGCTACACCTTC. It is translated as CAWSPGTGLYGYTF.